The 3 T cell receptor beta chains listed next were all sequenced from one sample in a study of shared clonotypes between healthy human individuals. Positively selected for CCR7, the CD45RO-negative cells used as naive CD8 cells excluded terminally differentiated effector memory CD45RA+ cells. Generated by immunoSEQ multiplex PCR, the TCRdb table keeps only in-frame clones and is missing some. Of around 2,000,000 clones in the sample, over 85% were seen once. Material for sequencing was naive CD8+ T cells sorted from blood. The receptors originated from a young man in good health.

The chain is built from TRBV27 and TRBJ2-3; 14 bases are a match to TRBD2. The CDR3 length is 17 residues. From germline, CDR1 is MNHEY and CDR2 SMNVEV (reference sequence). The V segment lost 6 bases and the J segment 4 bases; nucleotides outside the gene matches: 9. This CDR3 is CASRSLGLAGESDTQYF. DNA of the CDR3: TGTGCCAGCAGGTCCCTGGGACTAGCGGGAGAATCAGATACGCAGTATTTT.

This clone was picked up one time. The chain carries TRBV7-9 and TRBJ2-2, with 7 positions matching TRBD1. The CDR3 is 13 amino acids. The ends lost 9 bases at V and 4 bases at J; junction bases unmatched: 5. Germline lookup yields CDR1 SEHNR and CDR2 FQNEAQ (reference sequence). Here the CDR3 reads CASDRVGTGELFF. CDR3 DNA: TGTGCCAGTGACAGGGTGGGCACCGGGGAGCTGTTTTTT.

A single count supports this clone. CDR3 sequence reads: CASSQDLVVWGLNCEQYF. CDR3 nucleotides: TGCGCCAGCAGCCAAGATCTAGTAGTATGGGGGCTGAATTGCGAGCAGTACTTC. The chain carries TRBV4-3 and TRBJ2-7; a possible D gene is TRBD1 (6 bases). V gave up 0 bases and J gave up 6 bases, with 24 bases separating them. Germline V gene data show CDR1 as LGHNA and CDR2 as YSLEER. CDR3 size: 18 residues.